Presented here are 32 T cell receptor beta chains from one specimen sequenced in a study of T cells after yellow fever vaccination. TCRdb reprocessed the 5' RACE reads via MiXCR and lists one record per CDR3 protein. The sample has some 300,000 distinct CDR3 sequences, approximately 8% seen once. The starting material was CD4+ T cells sorted from PBMCs, obtained 5 days after the yellow fever booster vaccination. The receptors originated from a man between 18 and 35 years old who received the YFV17D yellow fever vaccine.

The chain has TRBV6-1 and TRBJ2-5, with D hard to call. CDR3 length: 13 residues. CDR1 is MNHNS and CDR2 is SASEGT in the germline V gene. The V gene lost 4 bases and the J gene lost 5 bases, with 11 bases spanning the gap. DNA of the CDR3: TGTGCCAGCAGTGCTTTTAGGGTCGAGACCCAGTACTTC. Residues: CASSAFRVETQYF.

In this sample, this clonotype turned up many times. CDR3 residues: CASSLAATDTEAFF. CDR3 DNA: TGCGCCAGCAGCTTGGCCGCCACGGACACTGAAGCTTTCTTT. This chain joins TRBV5-1 and TRBJ1-1; D unclear. The CDR3 runs to 14 residues. The germline V gene has CDR1 SGHRS and CDR2 YFSETQ. Trimming cost V 0 bases and J 3 bases, with 9 bases left between them.

The gene calls are TRBV20-1 and TRBJ2-4; TRBD1 matches at 7 bases. The V and J ends lost 6 bases and 6 bases, in that order; junction bases with no gene match: 8. CDR3 length: 13 amino acids. Germline CDR1 reads DFQATT; CDR2 reads SNEGSKA (reference sequence). CDR3 nucleotides: TGCAGTGCATATACAGGGGTTGGAAACATTCAGTACTTC. Its protein is CSAYTGVGNIQYF.

This clonotype was picked up many times. V gene TRBV7-2 combines with J gene TRBJ2-2; possibly TRBD1 or TRBD2 for D (5 bases each). The CDR3 spans 15 residues. Germline V gene lookup returns CDR1 SGHTA and CDR2 FQGNSA. Trimming took off 1 base at V and 5 bases at J, with 11 bases between the two ends. CDR3 DNA sequence: TGTGCCAGCAGCTTAGATACGGGGCGGACCGGGGAGCTGTTTTTT. Encoded protein: CASSLDTGRTGELFF.

This clonotype was detected many times. This chain connects TRBV28 to TRBJ1-2, with 7 bases matching TRBD1. V was pared by 10 bases and J by 4 bases, with 12 bases of the junction left unmatched. Germline V gene lookup returns CDR1 MDHEN and CDR2 SYDVKM. The CDR3 extends over 14 amino acids. CDR3 region: CATSTPGQVYGYTF. The CDR3 nucleotides are TGTGCCACTTCAACCCCAGGACAGGTCTATGGCTACACCTTC.

V and J are TRBV3-1 and TRBJ2-1; 7 bases map to TRBD2. The CDR3 loop spans 15 amino acids. V shed 1 base, J shed 0 bases, and the junction held 0 bases outside the gene matches. In germline, CDR1 is LGHDT, CDR2 YNNKEL (reference sequence). CDR3 DNA: TGTGCCAGCAGCCAAGCGGGGGGCTCCTACAATGAGCAGTTCTTC. Protein sequence: CASSQAGGSYNEQFF.

The rearrangement joins TRBV5-1 to TRBJ2-3, with D perhaps TRBD2 (6 bases). V dropped 4 bases and J dropped 0 bases, with 15 bases sitting between them. The germline CDR1 and CDR2 sequences are SGHRS and YFSETQ. The CDR3 is 16 residues long. This chain's CDR3 is CASSPPGLSSTDTQYF. CDR3 coding DNA: TGCGCCAGCAGCCCGCCGGGACTCTCTAGCACAGATACGCAGTATTTT.

This clonotype turned up a few times. CDR3 nucleotides: TGTGCCAGCAGGACCCCTTCAAATGACTATTCTACCGGGGAGCTGTTTTTT. This gives the protein CASRTPSNDYSTGELFF. V gene TRBV6-4 combines with J gene TRBJ2-2; D might be TRBD2 (5 bases). The CDR3 is 17 residues long. Trimming left V 6 bases short and J 5 bases short, with 22 bases between. CDR1 and CDR2 (germline): MRHNA, SNTAGT.

The rearrangement uses TRBV19 and TRBJ1-5; TRBD1 might be the D (6 bases). Trimming took 3 bases from V and 7 from J, leaving 10 bases between them. The CDR3 totals 13 residues. Germline CDR1 reads LNHDA; CDR2 reads SQIVND (reference sequence). This CDR3 is CASSIDRRQPQHF. In nucleotides, the CDR3 is TGTGCCAGTAGTATCGACAGGCGCCAGCCCCAGCATTTT.

This clonotype was recorded at least ten times. The gene calls are TRBV5-5 and TRBJ1-1; D not certain. V was trimmed by 2 bases and J by 3 bases, leaving 5 bases between them. The CDR3 loop spans 12 amino acids. Looked up from germline, CDR1 is SGHKS and CDR2 is YYEKEE (reference sequence). The CDR3: CASSFEDTEAFF. In DNA form, the CDR3 reads TGTGCCAGCAGCTTTGAGGACACTGAAGCTTTCTTT.

This clonotype was seen a few times. V gene TRBV5-1 combines with J gene TRBJ1-4, with D possibly being TRBD1 (5 bases). The CDR3 is made up of 13 amino acids. Germline assignment: CDR1 SGHRS and CDR2 YFSETQ. Trimming shortened V by 4 bases and J by 7 bases, and 11 bases separated the two germline ends. The DNA of the CDR3 is TGCGCCAGCAGCGAAGGGGCGACTGAAAAACTGTTTTTT. The encoded protein is CASSEGATEKLFF.

The chain uses TRBV29-1 and TRBJ1-2; D is unclear. The CDR3 is 11 residues long. Germline loops: CDR1 SQVTM, CDR2 ANQGSEA. Trimming pared 8 bases from V and 3 bases from J, leaving 10 bases between. In nucleotides, the CDR3 is TGCAGCTCAGGCGCTGACTATGGCTACACCTTC. Translating it yields CSSGADYGYTF.

This clonotype has just one count. The chain couples TRBV4-1 to TRBJ2-2; 7 bases are a match to TRBD1. The CDR3 runs to 18 residues. The trim removed 4 bases at V and 0 bases at J, leaving 11 bases unmatched. CDR1 is MGHRA and CDR2 is YSYEKL in the germline V gene. CDR3 amino acids: CASSRKTPGQPNTGELFF. The DNA for the CDR3 is TGCGCCAGCAGCCGGAAAACGCCGGGACAGCCGAACACCGGGGAGCTGTTTTTT.

The V call is TRBV7-9, the J call TRBJ2-2, with no clear D. The CDR3 consists of 14 residues. Germline V CDR1 and CDR2: SEHNR, FQNEAQ (reference sequence). Trimming took off 5 bases at V and 7 bases at J, with 14 bases between the two ends. CDR3 region: CASSPDIIHGELFF. The CDR3, as DNA: TGTGCCAGCAGCCCCGACATAATTCACGGGGAGCTGTTTTTT.

This clonotype was seen at least ten times. This chain joins TRBV23-1 and TRBJ1-1; D perhaps matches TRBD1 (6 bases). TRBV23-1 is an open reading frame whose function is uncertain. The V end was cut by 1 base, the J end by 6 bases, with 21 bases between. The CDR3 is 17 residues long. CDR3 coding DNA: TGCGCCAGCAGTCAATGGGACATCCGAGGACGGGGTCCTGAAGCTTTCTTT. This gives the protein CASSQWDIRGRGPEAFF.

This clonotype was seen ten or more times. The rearrangement joins TRBV9 to TRBJ1-1; 9 positions match TRBD1. Germline values: CDR1 SGDLS, CDR2 YYNGEE. This CDR3 has 13 amino acids. The junction had 7 bases not matched to a gene; V was cut back by 2 bases and J by 11 bases. The CDR3 sequence is CASSVGTGKVAFF. The CDR3 coding sequence is TGTGCCAGCAGCGTGGGGACAGGGAAGGTTGCTTTCTTT.

This chain connects TRBV20-1 to TRBJ2-3; D remains unclear. The germline CDR1 and CDR2 sequences are DFQATT and SNEGSKA (reference sequence). The V end was cut by 6 bases, the J end by 2 bases, with 18 bases between. CDR3 length equals 15 residues. The CDR3 reads CSARPFRFDTDTQYF. The CDR3 DNA is TGCAGTGCCCGGCCTTTCAGGTTTGACACAGATACGCAGTATTTT.

The sample holds many counts of this clonotype. The V call is TRBV4-1, the J call TRBJ1-6; D unclear. The V gene lost 1 base and the J gene lost 7 bases, with 5 bases spanning the gap. The CDR3 runs 13 residues. The germline V gene has CDR1 MGHRA and CDR2 YSYEKL. Written as DNA, the CDR3 is TGCGCCAGCAGCCAAGTGACGAATTCACCCCTCCACTTT. This codes for CASSQVTNSPLHF.

The chain uses TRBV7-6 and TRBJ1-2, with no clear D. The CDR3 totals 15 residues. V was clipped by 1 base and J by 5 bases, with 14 bases between them. From germline, CDR1 is SGHVS and CDR2 FNYEAQ. CDR3 DNA: TGTGCCAGCAGCTTAGGCCCAGCACAATGGTATGGCTACACCTTC. Encoded protein: CASSLGPAQWYGYTF. Filled out from reference TRBV7-6 and TRBJ1-2, the complete variable domain reads GAGVSQSPRYKVTKRGQDVALRCDPISGHVSLYWYRQALGQGPEFLTYFNYEAQQDKSGLPNDRFSAERPEGSISTLTIQRTEQRDSAMYRCASSLGPAQWYGYTFGSGTRLTVV.

This clonotype was detected ten times or more. The rearrangement links TRBV28 to TRBJ1-1; TRBD1 matches 8 bases. This CDR3 has 14 amino acids. From germline, CDR1 is MDHEN and CDR2 SYDVKM. The V gene end was trimmed by 5 bases and the J gene end by 3 bases; junction bases not matched to a gene: 5. The CDR3 DNA reads TGTGCCAGCAGTCCTCAGGACAGGGACACTGAAGCTTTCTTT. Encoded protein: CASSPQDRDTEAFF.

This clonotype was recorded a few times. V usage is TRBV29-1 and J usage is TRBJ2-1, with D uncertain. The CDR3 has 18 residues. The V gene's germline CDR1 is SQVTM and CDR2 ANQGSEA. Trimming left V 2 bases short and J 0 bases short, with 20 bases between. Here the CDR3 DNA reads TGCAGCGTTGAATTTGCCGTTTGGCAGCTGAGCTCCTACAATGAGCAGTTCTTC. This sequence encodes CSVEFAVWQLSSYNEQFF.

This clonotype appeared a few times. This rearrangement joins TRBV3-1 to TRBJ2-7, with a weak D call TRBD2 (5 bases). Trimming pared 4 bases from V and 3 bases from J, leaving 10 bases between. The CDR3 covers 13 residues. Germline V gives CDR1 LGHDT, CDR2 YNNKEL (reference sequence). The CDR3, as DNA: TGTGCCAGCAGCCTAGAGGGAGTCTACGAGCAGTACTTC. This encodes CASSLEGVYEQYF.

The V gene is TRBV5-1, the J gene TRBJ2-1; D possibly uses TRBD1 or TRBD2 (6 bases each). Germline values: CDR1 SGHRS, CDR2 YFSETQ. Trimming left V 7 bases short and J 0 bases short, with 11 bases between. This CDR3 is built from 14 residues. This CDR3 reads CASFRGHSYNEQFF. CDR3 coding DNA: TGCGCCAGCTTCCGGGGGCACTCCTACAATGAGCAGTTCTTC.

This clonotype came up a few times. This chain connects TRBV3-2 to TRBJ2-3; no DNA check was done on the table's D call, TRBD2. TRBV3-2 is described as a pseudogene. CDR3 size: 19 residues. The chain's CDR3 is CASEGASGRPRKGTDTQYF. In DNA form, the CDR3 reads TGTGCCAGCGAGGGGGCTAGCGGGAGACCTCGGAAGGGCACAGATACGCAGTATTTT.

The CDR3 sequence: CASTPGGRGTTYEQYF. CDR3 nucleotide sequence: TGTGCCAGCACCCCCGGAGGTAGGGGGACGACCTACGAGCAGTACTTC. V is TRBV12-3 or TRBV12-4 and J is TRBJ2-7, with a weak D call TRBD1 (6 bases). The germline V and J ends were trimmed by 7 bases and 2 bases, with 21 bases remaining between them. There are 16 residues in the CDR3.

This clonotype was seen only a few times. V and J are TRBV18 and TRBJ1-4; no clear D gene. The CDR3 covers 14 residues. Germline-derived CDR1 and CDR2 are KGHSH and LQKENI. V shed 0 bases and J shed 8 bases, with 10 bases lying between them. CDR3 sequence: CASSPPARREKLFF. CDR3 DNA: TGTGCCAGCTCACCACCTGCGAGGAGGGAAAAACTGTTTTTT.

The V gene is TRBV7-3, the J gene TRBJ2-7; D gene ambiguous. V was trimmed by 5 bases and J by 0 bases, leaving 14 bases between them. This CDR3 region has 15 residues. Germline CDR1 SGHTA, CDR2 FQGTGA. For the CDR3, the DNA is TGTGCCAGCAGCCAACAGCCCAAAAGCTCCTACGAGCAGTACGTC. Translation: CASSQQPKSSYEQYV.

This chain links TRBV11-2 with TRBJ1-1; TRBD1 matches at 10 bases. Germline-derived CDR1 and CDR2 are SGHAT and FQNNGV. The CDR3 has 14 amino acids. The J segment lost 5 bases and the V segment lost 5 bases, leaving 5 bases of the junction unmatched. The CDR3 region is CASSPDRGQTEAFF. For the CDR3, the DNA is TGTGCCAGCAGCCCTGACAGGGGGCAAACTGAAGCTTTCTTT.

This clonotype was detected many times. The chain joins TRBV7-2 to TRBJ1-5; no reliable D call. CDR1 and CDR2 from the germline V gene are SGHTA and FQGNSA. V was clipped by 3 bases and J by 7 bases, with 10 bases between them. The CDR3 is 13 amino acids. The CDR3 nucleotides read TGTGCCAGCAGCTTCGGGTTTTTGCAGCCCCAGCATTTT. Encoded protein: CASSFGFLQPQHF.

This clonotype appeared many times. The V and J genes are TRBV20-1 and TRBJ1-5, with unresolved D. The CDR3 length is 13 residues. CDR1 is DFQATT and CDR2 is SNEGSKA in the germline V gene (reference sequence). V lost 3 bases and J 0 bases, leaving 6 bases between the germline ends. The CDR3 here is CSASPDSNQPQHF. The CDR3 DNA is TGCAGTGCTAGTCCGGATAGCAATCAGCCCCAGCATTTT.

The chain links TRBV6-2 or TRBV6-3 to TRBJ1-5; perhaps TRBD1 as D (6 bases). The CDR3 runs 15 residues. V lost 6 bases to trimming and J lost 4 bases, with 16 bases between them. Germline assignment: CDR1 MNHEY and CDR2 SVGEGT. As DNA, the CDR3 is TGTGCCAGCAGACTACAGGGATGGGGAAATCAGCCCCAGCATTTT. Protein product: CASRLQGWGNQPQHF.

This sequence joins TRBV12-3 or TRBV12-4 and TRBJ2-7; D is unclear. V was pared by 1 base and J by 0 bases, with 7 bases between. The CDR3 covers 14 residues. The CDR3 DNA sequence: TGTGCCAGCAGTTTAGGGGCCCACTCCTACGAGCAGTACTTC. Translation: CASSLGAHSYEQYF.